Given below is one TCR beta chain in context. The antigen remains undetermined. This specimen belongs to a study of radiotherapy plus CTLA-4 blockade in lung cancer. The study's findings and limits: Blood-borne expansion of tumor-derived TCR clones followed radiotherapy plus ipilimumab.

Patients with chemo-refractory metastatic non-small-cell lung cancer received focal radiation plus CTLA-4 blockade with ipilimumab. Germline V gene lookup returns CDR1 MDHEN and CDR2 SYDVKM. V shed 6 bases and J 3 bases; nucleotides not matched to a gene: 9. The CDR3 contains 16 residues. Clones were read by immunoSEQ multiplex PCR, and TCRdb kept only the in-frame ones, dropping some. Among some 73,000 clones listed, about 80% were seen once. The material was peripheral blood, obtained from a patient treated with radiotherapy plus ipilimumab. The chain recombines TRBV28 with TRBJ2-1; 9 bases are a match to TRBD2. The TCR sequence derives from a human donor with non-small cell lung cancer who had stable disease on radiotherapy plus ipilimumab. CDR3 in amino acids: CASRDIAGDFYNEQFF. The CDR3 DNA reads as TGTGCCAGCAGGGATATAGCGGGAGATTTCTACAATGAGCAGTTCTTC.